The entry below describes one T cell receptor beta chain. Its specific antigen is unknown. No qualities accompany the bases; no much larger clone lies one base away. The immunoSEQ Assay, a bias-controlled multiplex PCR, was used to amplify TCRbeta CDR3 regions from genomic DNA. The authors' pipeline ran thus. The number of nucleated cells in each sample was estimated from the amplification of reference gene primers within the assay. Sequence reads were collapsed and filtered to measure the absolute abundance of every unique TCRbeta CDR3 rearrangement. Productive Simpson clonality was computed per sample as the square root of Simpson's diversity index over productive rearrangements. Here the immuneACCESS table is served through TCRdb, limited to in-frame sequences with V and J called. Missing clones are a known gap in these copies; in checked studies unresolved V genes cover under half, and the rest lacks a known reason. Clone size and V and J calls were adopted from that table, with D and trimming inferred from the DNA. Present in this sample are 300,000 or so clones, around 87% of which were seen just once. The ten largest clones take up roughly 1.6% of the sample.

The data originate from a study of blood T cell repertoires in COVID-19 (dated by TCRdb to about 2020). About the study as a whole: The collaborator samples originated in the United States, Italy and Spain and spanned the acute and convalescent phases of COVID-19. The samples were drawn from the first 160 participants of the ongoing ImmuneRACE study and from some 1,300 subjects provided by 6 global collaborators. A de-identified subject ID, COVID-19 status, age in years and sex were almost always included in the sample metadata. The repertoires were made available in a free public database intended to serve as a resource for research on the immune response to SARS-CoV-2. The prospective study material was composed of cDNA or gDNA derived from T cells, B-cell-depleted T cells, or PBMCs. Subjects who had been exposed to COVID-19, were actively infected with it, or had recovered from it provided the deeply sampled blood TCRbeta repertoires that made up the dataset. Where available, HLA class I and class II types were taken from metadata supplied by the sample provider and were not determined by assay-based typing. What the research found in general, with its limitations: The quantity of clinical and demographic metadata differed by source and by participant and was supplied without curation.

A second Seattle source provided samples from volunteer blood donors who had recovered from COVID-19. Collaborating institutions collected whole blood in K2EDTA tubes following their own protocols. For TCRbeta analysis, collaborators shipped samples in one of three forms: frozen whole blood, isolated PBMCs, or DNA extracted from either of those sample types. From its cysteine to its phenylalanine, the CDR3 spans 19 amino acids. Solely the CDR3 DNA is kept, with 57 bases framed from the first base. The germline V gene encodes CDR1 SGHTS and CDR2 YDEGEE. V was cut back by 0 bases and J by 0 bases, leaving a gap of 21 bases between them.

The source is a woman aged 40 to 50 who had recovered from COVID-19. Sequenced material: peripheral blood. The rearrangement joined TRBV5-8 to TRBJ1-1; the D segment cannot be called with confidence. The CDR3: CASSLAEVQWTFVNTEAFF. The nucleotide sequence reads as follows: TGTGCCAGCAGCTTGGCAGAAGTACAGTGGACTTTCGTGAACACTGAAGCTTTCTTT.